What follows is one TCR beta chain and its context. The sample comes from a study of shared clonotypes between healthy human individuals. The repertoire was sequenced with immunoSEQ multiplex PCR; TCRdb's copy has only in-frame clones and lacks some. This table holds 2 million to 2.5 million clones, 85% to 95% found once. This receptor was taken from a man between 18 and 29 years old in good health. Some clones in this sample may be carry-over from other donors' samples. Sample: naive CD4+ T cells from PBMCs. Subset here: CD45RA+ positively selected.

Here the CDR3 reads CASSGGQGVNWGYTF. CDR3 in DNA: TGTGCCAGCAGCGGGGGACAGGGGGTTAACTGGGGCTACACCTTC. V and J are TRBV7-9 and TRBJ1-2; the match to TRBD1 covers 11 bases. V was pared by 5 bases and J by 8 bases, with 10 bases of the junction left unmatched. Per germline, CDR1 SEHNR and CDR2 FQNEAQ (reference sequence). The CDR3 spans 15 residues.